This entry features one T cell receptor beta chain sequence. Antigen: not known. CDR1 and CDR2 (germline): LNHDA, SQIVND (reference sequence). The CDR3 contains 16 residues. J gave up 0 bases and V 3 bases, and 5 bases lay outside the gene matches. These data come from a study of beta chain features in type 1 diabetes. Study results and limitations: Type 1 diabetes patients had moderately but significantly shorter TCRB CDR3s in all four CD4+ subsets. Reduced insertions and increased deletions marked VDJ junctions in type 1 diabetes patients. Within the patient group, naive, central memory and Treg TCRB repertoires appeared more similar to each other than within healthy donors.

The authors reverse transcribed all of the isolated RNA, so sequencing captured expressed TCRB transcripts. The table came from immunoSEQ multiplex PCR; TCRdb's copy has only in-frame clones and leaves some out. The data hold hundreds of thousands of clones, with about a tenth observed a single time. The chain combines TRBV19 with TRBJ2-3; TRBD2 matches 8 bases. Sequencing was performed on central memory CD4+ T cells from blood. The origin of this receptor is a man between 25 and 39 years old with type 1 diabetes. The CDR3 DNA sequence: TGTGCCAGTAGTATTAGCGGGACGGCTAGCACAGATACGCAGTATTTT. Translating it yields CASSISGTASTDTQYF.